This TCR beta chain was captured by sequencing in a study of blood T cell repertoires in COVID-19. V lost 9 bases and J 2 bases, leaving 14 bases between the germline ends. The germline CDR1 and CDR2 sequences are ENHRY and SYGVKD. There are 14 residues in the CDR3. The data were produced by immunoSEQ multiplex PCR, yet TCRdb's version contains in-frame clones alone and is incomplete. This repertoire shows more than 75,000 clones, approximately 82% found once; its top ten account for more than 9%. The V call is TRBV10-3, the J call TRBJ1-5; D ambiguous. The material sequenced was peripheral blood. The receptor comes from a man aged 55 to 69 with acute or convalescent COVID-19. CDR3 sequence reads: CAMDGEGGNQPQHF. In nucleotides, the CDR3 is TGTGCCATGGACGGAGAGGGTGGCAATCAGCCCCAGCATTTT.